This TCR beta chain came from a study of metastatic and nonmetastatic thyroid tumors. Background on the study: Repertoire comparisons spanned blood and tumor or nodule tissue from malignant and benign thyroid patients. General observations from the study: Patients with malignant thyroid tumors reportedly had significantly higher TCR beta diversity than those with benign nodules, in blood and tumor.

For this clone: Its antigen remains unidentified.

Germline CDR1 reads DFQATT; CDR2 reads SNEGSKA (reference sequence). This CDR3 has 14 amino acids. Trimming stripped 0 bases from V and 5 bases from J, with 14 bases between. Treatment of any kind had been given to no patient before thyroid surgery. How the authors handled the data: A classifier for distant metastasis in papillary thyroid cancer was constructed using CDR3 differences observed across clinicopathological groups. TCRdb ran MiXCR on the PCR reads. V and J calls and clone size were set by TCRdb, not the authors. The sample holds about 40,000 clones, around a sixth seen once. The gene calls are TRBV20-1 and TRBJ2-7; D ambiguous. This receptor was taken from a female donor with papillary thyroid cancer or a benign thyroid nodule (not recorded which). Some clones in this sample may be carry-over from other donors' samples. The sample comprised tumor tissue. The CDR3 coding sequence is TGCAGTGCTAGAGATTATGGGGATTTCAACGAGCAGTACTTC. Translating gives CSARDYGDFNEQYF.